Listed here are 24 T cell receptor beta chains from one sample, sequenced in a study of blood T cell repertoires in COVID-19. The table came from immunoSEQ multiplex PCR; TCRdb's copy has only in-frame clones and leaves some out. The repertoire has tens of thousands of clones, 75% to 85% of them found once; the top ten carry under 30%. The sequencing sample was made of peripheral blood. Source of these receptors: a human donor in a cohort sampled during active COVID-19.

The chain carries TRBV3-1 (or the pseudogene TRBV3-2) and TRBJ1-6; TRBD1 is a possible D gene (5 bases). The CDR3 has 15 residues. V was trimmed by 0 bases and J by 6 bases, leaving 9 bases between them. CDR1 is LGHDT, CDR2 YNNKEL, per germline (reference sequence). This chain's CDR3 is CASSQDWGSNSPLHF. Written as DNA, the CDR3 is TGTGCCAGCAGCCAAGATTGGGGCAGTAATTCACCCCTCCACTTT.

This chain connects TRBV5-6 to TRBJ2-7; TRBD1 matches at 9 bases. Germline CDR1 SGHDT, CDR2 YYEEEE. CDR3 length: 14 residues. After removal of 3 bases from V and 2 bases from J, the junction contained 3 bases not matched to a gene. The CDR3 sequence: CASSWGQGTYEQYF. The CDR3 coding sequence is TGTGCCAGCAGCTGGGGACAGGGTACCTACGAGCAGTACTTC.

This clone is a singleton in its sample. CDR3 coding DNA: TGTGCCATCGGGGTGAGCGGGGGGACTTCATACAATGAGCAGTTCTTC. Translated, it gives CAIGVSGGTSYNEQFF. The rearrangement joins TRBV10-3 to TRBJ2-1; 9 bases map to TRBD2. The V gene's germline CDR1 is ENHRY and CDR2 SYGVKD. V lost 8 bases to trimming and J lost 4 bases; unmatched junction nucleotides: 12. The CDR3 totals 16 residues.

The genes are TRBV19 and TRBJ2-1; D is perhaps TRBD2 (5 bases). The V gene's germline CDR1 is LNHDA and CDR2 SQIVND (reference sequence). The CDR3 is made up of 16 amino acids. Trimming shortened V by 10 bases and J by 1 base, and 20 bases separated the two germline ends. The CDR3 DNA follows: TGTGCCACGACAAAGAGGGCCCTAGGGTCCTACAATGAGCAGTTCTTC. Amino acids: CATTKRALGSYNEQFF.

This sequence joins TRBV19 and TRBJ1-2, with 7 positions matching TRBD1. J lost 6 bases, V lost 2 bases, and 9 bases had no gene match. The CDR3 runs to 15 residues. Per germline, CDR1 LNHDA and CDR2 SQIVND (reference sequence). CDR3 protein: CASSIPRQGRDGYTF. CDR3 coding DNA: TGTGCCAGTAGTATACCCAGACAGGGCCGGGATGGCTACACCTTC.

V and J are TRBV6-6 and TRBJ2-1; a weak D match, TRBD1 (5 bases). From germline, CDR1 is MNHNY and CDR2 SVGAGI (reference sequence). This CDR3 contains 14 residues. Trimming shortened V by 4 bases and J by 3 bases, and 10 bases separated the two germline ends. The CDR3 DNA is TGTGCCAGCAGTTCAGGGATTCGCTACAATGAGCAGTTCTTC. It is translated as CASSSGIRYNEQFF.

The chain joins TRBV3-1 (or the pseudogene TRBV3-2) to TRBJ1-1; 9 bases are a match to TRBD1. Trimming at V came to 2 bases and at J to 7 bases, leaving 8 bases not matched to a gene. Per germline, CDR1 LGHDT and CDR2 YNNKEL (reference sequence). The length of the CDR3 is 15 residues. The CDR3 here is CASSQMGQGRVEAFF. The CDR3 bases are TGTGCCAGCAGCCAAATGGGACAGGGCCGGGTTGAAGCTTTCTTT.

The chain recombines TRBV19 with TRBJ1-1, with 8 bases aligning to TRBD1. The J segment lost 2 bases and the V segment lost 4 bases, leaving 6 bases of the junction unmatched. CDR1 is LNHDA, CDR2 SQIVND, per germline (reference sequence). The CDR3 is 15 residues long. CDR3 sequence (DNA): TGTGCCAGTAGTAACATGCAGGGGGCCAACACTGAAGCTTTCTTT. Protein sequence: CASSNMQGANTEAFF. Full variable domain (missing parts from reference TRBV19 and TRBJ1-1): DGGITQSPKYLFRKEGQNVTLSCEQNLNHDAMYWYRQDPGQGLRLIYYSQIVNDFQKGDIAEGYSVSREKKESFPLTVTSAQKNPTAFYLCASSNMQGANTEAFFGQGTRLTVV.

The rearrangement joins TRBV7-8 to TRBJ1-1; D is unresolved. The CDR3 contains 14 residues. Germline V CDR1 and CDR2: SGHVS, FQNEAQ. V was cut by 0 bases and J by 0 bases, with 5 bases left in between. The CDR3 protein is CASSLAFMNTEAFF. The CDR3 region has the DNA TGTGCCAGCAGCTTAGCATTCATGAACACTGAAGCTTTCTTT.

V and J are TRBV5-6 and TRBJ1-2, with TRBD1 as a possible D gene (6 bases). CDR3 length: 15 residues. Germline loops: CDR1 SGHDT, CDR2 YYEEEE. The V and J ends lost 1 base and 4 bases respectively, with 14 bases between them. CDR3 region: CASSLRPGAFYGYTF. CDR3 in DNA: TGTGCCAGCAGCTTGCGGCCAGGGGCCTTCTATGGCTACACCTTC.

This clone was observed a single time. This sequence joins TRBV10-1 and TRBJ1-6; D perhaps matches TRBD1 (5 bases). The CDR3 sequence is 14 residues long. V lost 11 bases and J 5 bases, leaving 16 bases between the germline ends. CDR1 and CDR2 (germline): WNHNN, SYGVQD (reference sequence). The CDR3 loop is CAYEGGVDNSPLHF. The CDR3, as DNA: TGCGCCTATGAGGGAGGGGTCGATAATTCACCCCTCCACTTT.

The chain joins TRBV6-5 to TRBJ1-1; weak D call: TRBD1 (6 bases). The CDR3 length is 15 residues. Trimming took off 6 bases at V and 0 bases at J, with 14 bases between the two ends. Germline lookup yields CDR1 MNHEY and CDR2 SVGAGI. The CDR3 reads CASSYRTDLNTEAFF. For the CDR3, the DNA is TGTGCCAGCAGCTACCGGACAGACCTGAACACTGAAGCTTTCTTT.

There are many counts of this clone. The chain combines TRBV29-1 with TRBJ2-7; a possible D gene is TRBD1 (5 bases). With 4 bases removed from V and 2 bases from J, the gap between germline ends came to 12 bases. Germline CDR1 reads SQVTM; CDR2 reads ANQGSEA. The CDR3 extends over 13 amino acids. The CDR3 reads CSVGEAGPYEQYF. DNA for the CDR3: TGCAGCGTTGGAGAGGCAGGGCCCTACGAGCAGTACTTC.

The chain combines TRBV3-1 (or the pseudogene TRBV3-2) with TRBJ1-1; 9 nucleotides line up with TRBD1. The CDR3 is made up of 13 amino acids. After removal of 4 bases from V and 6 bases from J, the junction contained 3 bases not matched to a gene. Germline CDR1 reads LGHDT; CDR2 reads YNNKEL (reference sequence). CDR3 sequence (DNA): TGTGCCAGCAGCCCGACAGGGGGGCCTGAAGCTTTCTTT. It specifies CASSPTGGPEAFF.

The chain has TRBV28 and TRBJ1-5, with 8 positions matching TRBD1. The CDR3 contains 16 residues. CDR1 and CDR2 from the germline V gene are MDHEN and SYDVKM. Trimming removed 5 bases from V and 2 bases from J; junction bases left unmatched: 8. CDR3 protein: CASSIYRGMGNQPQHF. The CDR3 nucleotides read TGTGCCAGCAGTATTTACAGGGGGATGGGCAATCAGCCCCAGCATTTT.

The rearrangement links TRBV6-6 to TRBJ1-5, with a possible D match to TRBD1 (6 bases). The germline V gene has CDR1 MNHNY and CDR2 SVGAGI (reference sequence). The CDR3 sequence is 13 residues long. Trimming shortened V by 4 bases and J by 7 bases, and 11 bases separated the two germline ends. The CDR3 DNA follows: TGTGCCAGCAGTTTAGGGGGGGCGCAGCCCCAGCATTTT. This translates into CASSLGGAQPQHF.

This rearrangement joins TRBV11-2 to TRBJ2-7; unclear D gene. The V end was cut by 5 bases, the J end by 2 bases, with 13 bases between. Germline V CDR1 and CDR2: SGHAT, FQNNGV. The length of the CDR3 is 14 residues. For the CDR3, the DNA is TGTGCCAGCAGCCGAAGAGGCCTAACCTACGAGCAGTACTTC. This codes for CASSRRGLTYEQYF.

The chain employs TRBV5-8 and TRBJ1-1, with 7 bases fitting TRBD1. The CDR3 extends over 15 amino acids. Germline trimming cut 1 base from V and 4 bases from J; bases unmatched to any gene: 7. Germline lookup yields CDR1 SGHTS and CDR2 YDEGEE. The CDR3 reads CASSLLTGAATEAFF. DNA of the CDR3: TGTGCCAGCAGCTTGCTTACAGGGGCGGCCACTGAAGCTTTCTTT. Based on the CDR3 plus reference TRBV5-8 and TRBJ1-1, the full variable domain is EAGVTQSPTHLIKTRGQQATLRCSPISGHTSVYWYQQALGLGLQFLLWYDEGEERNRGNFPPRFSGRQFPNYSSELNVNALELEDSALYLCASSLLTGAATEAFFGQGTRLTVV.

The chain joins TRBV7-2 to TRBJ1-1, with D maybe TRBD1 (5 bases). The germline CDR1 and CDR2 sequences are SGHTA and FQGNSA. The CDR3 contains 15 residues. The germline V and J ends were trimmed by 6 bases and 1 base, with 15 bases remaining between them. CDR3 DNA: TGTGCCAGCAGGGTAGTGGGGGGATGGAACACTGAAGCTTTCTTT. It yields the protein CASRVVGGWNTEAFF. Full variable domain (missing parts from reference TRBV7-2 and TRBJ1-1): GAGVSQSPSNKVTEKGKDVELRCDPISGHTALYWYRQSLGQGLEFLIYFQGNSAPDKSGLPSDRFSAERTGGSVSTLTIQRTQQEDSAVYLCASRVVGGWNTEAFFGQGTRLTVV.

Only one count was recorded for this clone. The V call is TRBV19, the J call TRBJ2-3; maybe TRBD1 (7 bases). The CDR3 consists of 16 residues. Germline-derived CDR1 and CDR2 are LNHDA and SQIVND (reference sequence). V was shortened by 6 bases and J by 5 bases, with 21 bases between the two germline ends. The CDR3 nucleotides are TGTGCCAGTAGCCATAGGAGGAGGGGGCGTGGAGATACGCAGTATTTT. Translation: CASSHRRRGRGDTQYF.

V and J are TRBV11-2 and TRBJ2-1, with 14 bases matching TRBD2. Trimming at V came to 4 bases and at J to 3 bases, leaving 11 bases not matched to a gene. CDR1 and CDR2 (germline): SGHAT, FQNNGV. This CDR3 is 19 amino acids long. As DNA, the CDR3 is TGTGCCAGCAGCTCCCTAGCCCGGACTAGCGGGGGGATCTACAATGAGCAGTTCTTC. The encoded protein is CASSSLARTSGGIYNEQFF.

This clone has more than one count but fewer than ten. The genes are TRBV24-1 and TRBJ2-7, with TRBD1 identical over 11 bases. The V gene end was trimmed by 3 bases and the J gene end by 5 bases; junction bases not matched to a gene: 5. CDR1 and CDR2 from the germline V gene are KGHDR and SFDVKD. The CDR3 spans 15 residues. CDR3 sequence: CATSDGGTGGHEQYF. As DNA, the CDR3 is TGTGCCACCAGTGATGGAGGGACAGGGGGGCACGAGCAGTACTTC.

The gene calls are TRBV30 and TRBJ2-3, with D possibly matching TRBD2 (9 bases). The CDR3 is 15 amino acids. Germline assignment: CDR1 GTSNPN and CDR2 SVGIG (reference sequence). Written as DNA, the CDR3 is TGTGCTCCCCAGGGGGCGGGGGGGATCACAGATACGCAGTATTTT. Translated: CAPQGAGGITDTQYF.

This chain joins TRBV24-1 and TRBJ2-2, with a possible D match to TRBD2 (6 bases). The germline V and J ends were trimmed by 2 bases and 0 bases, with 9 bases remaining between them. The germline CDR1 and CDR2 sequences are KGHDR and SFDVKD. There are 16 residues in the CDR3. The CDR3, as DNA: TGTGCCACCAGTGATTGGGGGGAAGCGAACACCGGGGAGCTGTTTTTT. Amino acid sequence: CATSDWGEANTGELFF.